This T cell receptor beta chain derives from a study of T cell changes during pregnancy in multiple sclerosis. CDR1 is SGHNT, CDR2 YYREEE, per germline (reference sequence). CDR3 length: 16 amino acids. V trimming: 0 bases; J trimming: 4 bases; junction bases outside the gene matches: 4. Method: immunoSEQ multiplex PCR; TCRdb's copy keeps in-frame clones and lacks some. This sample carries roughly 23,000 clones, around 90% of them seen once, and the ten largest clones take roughly 1%. Sequenced material: CD4+ T cells from peripheral blood mononuclear cells, taken in the second trimester of pregnancy. The rearrangement links TRBV5-4 to TRBJ2-1; 10 bases are a match to TRBD2. This TCR was recovered from a female donor in good health, enrolled as a control in a pregnancy study. CDR3 in amino acids: CASSLAGTSVYNEQFF. DNA for the CDR3: TGTGCCAGCAGCTTGGCGGGGACTAGCGTTTACAATGAGCAGTTCTTC. Based on the CDR3 plus reference TRBV5-4 and TRBJ2-1, the full variable domain is ETGVTQSPTHLIKTRGQQVTLRCSSQSGHNTVSWYQQALGQGPQFIFQYYREEENGRGNFPPRFSGLQFPNYSSELNVNALELDDSALYLCASSLAGTSVYNEQFFGPGTRLTVL.